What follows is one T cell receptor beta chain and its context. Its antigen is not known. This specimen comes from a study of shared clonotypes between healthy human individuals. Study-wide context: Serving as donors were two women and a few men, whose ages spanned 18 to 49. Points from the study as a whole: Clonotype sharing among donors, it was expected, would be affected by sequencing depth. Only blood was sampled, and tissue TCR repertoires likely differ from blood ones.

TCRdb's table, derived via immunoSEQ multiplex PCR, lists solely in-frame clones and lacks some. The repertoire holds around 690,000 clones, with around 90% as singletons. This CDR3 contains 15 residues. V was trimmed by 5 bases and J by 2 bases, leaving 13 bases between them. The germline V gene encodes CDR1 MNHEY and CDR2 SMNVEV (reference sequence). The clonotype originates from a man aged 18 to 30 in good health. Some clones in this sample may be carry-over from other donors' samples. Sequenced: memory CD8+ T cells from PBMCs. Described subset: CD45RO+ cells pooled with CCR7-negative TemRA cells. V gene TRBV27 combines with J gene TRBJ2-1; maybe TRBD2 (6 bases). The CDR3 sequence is CASSPLAPTYNEQFF. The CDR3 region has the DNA TGTGCCAGCAGTCCTCTAGCGCCGACCTACAATGAGCAGTTCTTC.